This TCR beta chain emerged from a study of control samples from healthy donors and cancer patients. In germline, CDR1 is SGHNT, CDR2 YENEEA. V lost 1 base to trimming and J lost 6 bases, with 10 bases between them. This CDR3 spans 13 amino acids. Generated by immunoSEQ multiplex PCR, the TCRdb table keeps only in-frame clones and is missing some. Here the sample spans 80,000 or so clones, 89% being singletons. This clone has a handful of counts. Input material: blood. The chain employs TRBV11-3 and TRBJ2-7; possibly TRBD1 for D (5 bases). The source is a man aged 50-59 years in good health. CDR3 sequence reads: CASSLGTGSEQYF. CDR3 in DNA: TGTGCCAGCAGCTTAGGCACAGGTTCCGAGCAGTACTTC.